Listed here are 12 T cell receptor beta chains from one sample, sequenced in a study of type 1 and type 2 diabetes patients. Genomic DNA was the PCR template. A primer set of 30 forward and 13 reverse primers amplified the CDR3. TCRdb called the multiplex PCR reads again in MiXCR, with one record for every CDR3 protein. Counted here are 250,000 or so distinct CDR3 sequences, roughly 48% occurring once; the ten biggest clones make up around 15%. Material: peripheral blood mononuclear cells (PBMCs). These receptors originate from a man younger than 35 with type 2 diabetes.

The V call is TRBV12-3 or TRBV12-4, the J call TRBJ2-1; 7 bases match TRBD1. Unmatched junction bases numbered 7, after V lost 5 bases and J lost 3 bases. This CDR3 has 15 residues. CDR3 nucleotides: TGTGCCAGCAGTGAGCACAGGGGCAACTACAATGAGCAGTTCTTC. Translated: CASSEHRGNYNEQFF.

The chain carries TRBV30 and TRBJ1-2, with D hard to call. This CDR3 region has 13 residues. The V gene's germline CDR1 is GTSNPN and CDR2 SVGIG (reference sequence). V was cut by 0 bases and J by 4 bases, with 9 bases left in between. The CDR3 sequence: CAWSVPAGYGYTF. The CDR3 DNA follows: TGTGCCTGGAGTGTACCCGCGGGCTATGGCTACACCTTC. The variable domain in full, completed from reference TRBV30 and TRBJ1-2, reads SQTIHQWPATLVQPVGSPLSLECTVEGTSNPNLYWYRQAAGRGLQLLFYSVGIGQISSEVPQNLSASRPQDRQFILSSKKLLLSDSGFYLCAWSVPAGYGYTFGSGTRLTVV.

This clonotype was seen many times. The V call is TRBV7-2, the J call TRBJ2-5; unclear D gene. This CDR3 spans 13 amino acids. V was cut by 0 bases and J by 5 bases, with 7 bases left in between. Germline V gives CDR1 SGHTA, CDR2 FQGNSA. The CDR3 is CASSLAMGETQYF. The CDR3 DNA reads TGTGCCAGCAGCTTAGCCATGGGGGAGACCCAGTACTTC.

The V call is TRBV19, the J call TRBJ2-5, with 10 bases fitting TRBD1. The CDR3 contains 20 residues. The J segment lost 1 base and the V segment lost 0 bases, leaving 14 bases of the junction unmatched. Germline V gene sequence: CDR1 LNHDA, CDR2 SQIVND (reference sequence). CDR3 residues: CASSIDGTGAGVSGQETQYF. In DNA form, the CDR3 reads TGTGCCAGTAGTATAGATGGGACAGGGGCGGGCGTAAGTGGCCAAGAGACCCAGTACTTC.

The CDR3 sequence: CASSLWGNAYNEQFF. CDR3 DNA sequence: TGTGCCAGCAGTTTATGGGGGAATGCCTACAATGAGCAGTTCTTC. The J gene is TRBJ2-1, the V gene TRBV27, with D perhaps being TRBD1 or TRBD2 (5 bases each). Germline CDR1 reads MNHEY; CDR2 reads SMNVEV (reference sequence). The CDR3 extends over 15 amino acids. With 1 base removed from V and 2 bases from J, the gap between germline ends came to 9 bases.

The sample holds one count of this clonotype. The genes are TRBV6-6 and TRBJ1-6; D is perhaps TRBD1 (5 bases). V dropped 6 bases and J dropped 8 bases, with 14 bases sitting between them. The CDR3 runs to 14 residues. Germline V gene lookup returns CDR1 MNHNY and CDR2 SVGAGI (reference sequence). The CDR3 is CASSQGVGDSPLHF. CDR3 nucleotides: TGTGCCAGCAGCCAAGGGGTGGGCGATTCACCCCTCCACTTT.

The J gene is TRBJ1-6, the V gene TRBV19; 11 bases map to TRBD1. CDR1 is LNHDA, CDR2 SQIVND, per germline (reference sequence). The CDR3 extends over 18 amino acids. Germline trimming cut 3 bases from V and 9 bases from J; bases unmatched to any gene: 13. CDR3 region: CASSIPYNTGTGGSPLHF. The CDR3 DNA sequence: TGTGCCAGTAGTATCCCCTACAACACCGGGACAGGGGGTTCACCCCTCCACTTT.

The chain couples TRBV6-6 to TRBJ1-4, with D possibly matching TRBD1 (6 bases). Trimming removed 5 bases at V and 5 bases at J, with 12 bases between. Germline assignment: CDR1 MNHNY and CDR2 SVGAGI (reference sequence). The CDR3 length is 14 residues. The DNA for the CDR3 is TGTGCCAGCAGTGAACGGGGGCGGAATGAAAAACTGTTTTTT. This encodes CASSERGRNEKLFF.

This sequence joins TRBV20-1 and TRBJ1-4; the match to TRBD1 covers 7 bases. The CDR3 consists of 16 residues. V shed 7 bases, J shed 0 bases, and the junction held 11 bases outside the gene matches. The germline V gene has CDR1 DFQATT and CDR2 SNEGSKA (reference sequence). The CDR3 bases are TGCAGTGTTCCCATTCCGGGACAGACAACTAATGAAAAACTGTTTTTT. Its protein product is CSVPIPGQTTNEKLFF.

The chain carries TRBV7-9 and TRBJ2-3; TRBD2 matches at 8 bases. The trim removed 4 bases at V and 2 bases at J, leaving 11 bases unmatched. Germline V gene lookup returns CDR1 SEHNR and CDR2 FQNEAQ (reference sequence). The CDR3 length is 17 residues. CDR3 nucleotide sequence: TGTGCCAGCAGCTCCCGATATAGCGGGAACCCCACAGATACGCAGTATTTT. Translating it yields CASSSRYSGNPTDTQYF.

This clonotype was seen a few times. The chain has TRBV6-5 and TRBJ2-1; the D is unclear. The CDR3 is 12 residues long. V dropped 0 bases and J dropped 14 bases, with 11 bases sitting between them. Germline V gene sequence: CDR1 MNHEY, CDR2 SVGAGI. The CDR3 nucleotides are TGTGCCAGCAGTTACTCGTTCGGAAATGAGTTCTTC. Protein: CASSYSFGNEFF.

The V and J genes are TRBV7-2 and TRBJ2-1; D remains ambiguous. CDR1 is SGHTA, CDR2 FQGNSA, per germline. The CDR3 contains 13 residues. With 10 bases removed from V and 1 base from J, the gap between germline ends came to 11 bases. CDR3 region: CATFSLSYNEQFF. The DNA of the CDR3 is TGTGCCACCTTTAGCCTATCCTACAATGAGCAGTTCTTC.